This TCR beta chain was recorded in a study of shared clonotypes between healthy human individuals. Donation came from healthy HIV-negative adults that had no recent acute infections or vaccinations. A word on this clone: Antigen unknown.

The ends were cut back, 5 bases at V and 0 bases at J, with 15 bases in the middle. This CDR3 has 16 amino acids. Germline V CDR1 and CDR2: SGHAT, FQDESV (reference sequence). Study results and limitations: The sampled material consisted only of blood, and tissue repertoires are likely to differ.

TCRdb's copy holds only in-frame clones and misses some; the assay was immunoSEQ multiplex PCR. The sample consists of about half a million clones, 79% of them appearing once. Sequenced: PBMCs. The receptor's source is a woman between 40 and 55 years old in good health. Some clones in this sample may be carry-over from other donors' samples. This sequence joins TRBV11-1 and TRBJ2-3, with D perhaps TRBD1 (6 bases). The CDR3 nucleotides are TGTGCCAGCAGCCGAAGGGGGACACAGAGCACAGATACGCAGTATTTT. Protein product: CASSRRGTQSTDTQYF.